This T cell receptor (beta chain) was obtained from a study of blood T cell repertoires in COVID-19 (dated by TCRdb to 2020 to 2021). Study-level background: The collaborator samples originated in the United States, Italy and Spain and spanned the acute and convalescent phases of COVID-19. Where available, HLA class I and class II types were taken from metadata supplied by the sample provider and were not determined by assay-based typing. The sample metadata nearly always contained a de-identified subject ID, COVID-19 status, age in years and sex. The repertoires were released in a freely available public database meant as a resource for research on the immune response to SARS-CoV-2. Subjects who had been exposed to COVID-19, were actively infected with it, or had recovered from it provided the deeply sampled blood TCRbeta repertoires that made up the dataset. The samples were drawn from the first 160 participants of the ongoing ImmuneRACE study and from some 1,300 subjects provided by 6 global collaborators. The material from the prospective study consisted of cDNA or gDNA derived from T cells, B-cell-depleted T cells, or PBMCs. The paper as a whole reports these results and caveats: Clinical and demographic metadata were provided uncurated, with the amount varying by source and participant.

Collaborating institutions collected whole blood in K2EDTA tubes following their own protocols. For TCRbeta analysis, collaborator samples were shipped as frozen whole blood, as isolated PBMCs, or as DNA extracted from either sample type. Concerning this clone: Its antigen has not been determined. The record has no base qualities; no much larger clone is one base away.

The immunoSEQ Assay, a bias-controlled multiplex PCR, was used to amplify TCRbeta CDR3 regions from genomic DNA. As for the original processing: The number of nucleated cells in each sample was estimated from the amplification of reference gene primers within the assay. To quantify the absolute abundance of each unique TCRbeta CDR3 rearrangement, sequence reads were collapsed and filtered. Productive Simpson clonality was computed per sample as the square root of Simpson's diversity index over productive rearrangements. In TCRdb, the immuneACCESS table is reduced to in-frame sequences with V and J assigned. These tables do not hold every clone; where another copy was compared, an unresolved V gene accounts for under half, and the others remain unexplained. V, J and clone size reflect that table, while D and trimming were determined from the DNA. This sample lists tens of thousands of clones; approximately 82% were detected once. Of the sample, approximately 7.3% falls within the top ten clones.

The sample taken for sequencing was peripheral blood. This receptor was obtained from a human donor in a cohort sampled during active COVID-19.

The DNA sequence follows: TGCGCCAGCGGCAGTGAGGGCGGGTTGACCACTGAAGCTTTCTTT. This encodes CASGSEGGLTTEAFF. This chain joins TRBV10-2 to TRBJ1-1, with the D gene not confidently named. Counted from cysteine to phenylalanine, this CDR3 has 15 amino acids. Left in the record is the CDR3 DNA by itself, 45 bases read in frame from the first base. CDR1 and CDR2 were assigned from the germline V gene as WSHSY and SAAADI. The germline ends are 20 bases apart after V is trimmed by 8 bases and J by 4 bases.